This T cell receptor beta chain is from a study of blood T cell repertoires in COVID-19. Across the study: The samples span acute and convalescent COVID-19 from the United States, Italy and Spain.

Looked up from germline, CDR1 is SNHLY and CDR2 is FYNNEI. Trimming pared 7 bases from V and 10 bases from J, leaving 19 bases between. This CDR3 is 13 amino acids long. Original methodology: Amplified reference gene primers provided the basis for estimating nucleated cell counts. Repertoires were generated with immunoSEQ multiplex PCR, while TCRdb's copy carries only in-frame clones and drops some. V, J and clone size are taken as reported in that table, and D and trimming were inferred from the DNA itself. The table lists about 260,000 clones, 87% of them singletons, with over 1.2% in the top ten. The gene calls are TRBV2 and TRBJ1-2; a possible D gene is TRBD1 (5 bases). Sequencing used peripheral blood. The receptor comes from a woman between 35 and 50 years old who had recovered from COVID-19. The chain's CDR3 is CASTTAGVSDYTF. The CDR3 DNA sequence: TGTGCCAGCACGACGGCGGGGGTCAGCGACTACACCTTC.